A selection of T cell receptor beta chains follows, all from one sample in a study of CD8 T cells in Susac syndrome. Using its own MiXCR run on the immunoSEQ multiplex PCR reads, TCRdb lists one record per CDR3 protein. The table has around 130,000 distinct CDR3 sequences, roughly 94% seen once. Specimen: CD4+ T cells from PBMCs. These TCRs come from a human donor with multiple sclerosis. Each CDR3 is given with its conserved first and last residue. A D gene is named only where the DNA matches it firmly. Part of the rows lack a size; the others show once, few, many or a class for expanded clones.

size: NA; J: TRBJ2-2; D: NA; V: TRBV14; DNA: TGTGCCAGCAGCCAAGTCCGGTCCACCGGGGAGCTGTTTTTT; CDR3: CASSQVRSTGELFF
size: few; J: TRBJ2-7; D: NA; V: TRBV28; DNA: TGTGCCAGCAGTATCGGCTACGAGCAGTACTTC; CDR3: CASSIGYEQYF
size: NA; J: TRBJ2-7; D: NA; V: TRBV5-1; DNA: TGCGCCAGCAGCGTCCTGACCGGGGCCGAGCAGTACTTC; CDR3: CASSVLTGAEQYF
size: NA; J: TRBJ2-2; D: TRBD2; V: TRBV24-1; DNA: TGTGCCACCAGTGACGTGGGAGGGCCTCACACCGGGGAGCTGTTTTTT; CDR3: CATSDVGGPHTGELFF
size: NA; J: TRBJ2-1; D: TRBD1; V: TRBV27; DNA: TGTGCCAGCAGTTTGCTACAGGGGGTTTACAATGAGCAGTTCTTC; CDR3: CASSLLQGVYNEQFF
size: NA; J: TRBJ2-3; D: NA; V: TRBV10-3; DNA: TGTGCCATGCGATCGGGCAGGGGCACAGATACGCAGTATTTT; CDR3: CAMRSGRGTDTQYF
size: once; J: TRBJ1-1; D: NA; V: TRBV30; DNA: TGTGCCTGGAGAGATACGGGGAGTAGCACTGAAGCTTTCTTT; CDR3: CAWRDTGSSTEAFF
size: once; J: TRBJ1-5; D: NA; V: TRBV15; DNA: TGTGCCACCAGCAGGGACAGATACAATCAGCCCCAGCATTTT; CDR3: CATSRDRYNQPQHF
size: NA; J: TRBJ2-7; D: NA; V: TRBV5-1; DNA: TGCGCCAGCAGCCGGGGGACGGGCGACTACGAGCAGTACTTC; CDR3: CASSRGTGDYEQYF
size: NA; J: TRBJ2-1; D: TRBD2; V: TRBV5-1; DNA: TGCGCCAGCAGAAGACTAGCGGTCGTCAATGAGCAGTTCTTC; CDR3: CASRRLAVVNEQFF
size: NA; J: TRBJ1-5; D: TRBD1; V: TRBV27; DNA: TGTGCCAGCAGCCTGCTCCCCACAGGGGAGGGCAATCAGCCCCAGCATTTT; CDR3: CASSLLPTGEGNQPQHF
size: NA; J: TRBJ2-4; D: NA; V: TRBV19; DNA: TGTGCCAGTAGTACAGGGTATGACAAAAACATTCAGTACTTC; CDR3: CASSTGYDKNIQYF
size: NA; J: TRBJ2-7; D: NA; V: TRBV7-2; DNA: TGTGCCAGCAGCTTAGGAGGGGGGGGCCGGTACGAGCAGTACTTC; CDR3: CASSLGGGGRYEQYF
size: NA; J: TRBJ2-3; D: NA; V: TRBV7-2; DNA: TGTGCCAGCAGCTTAGTCGCGGGGAGAACAGATACGCAGTATTTT; CDR3: CASSLVAGRTDTQYF
size: few; J: TRBJ2-6; D: TRBD1; V: TRBV24-1; DNA: TGTGCCACCAGTGACGGACAGGCTGGGGCCAACGTCCTGACTTTC; CDR3: CATSDGQAGANVLTF
size: NA; J: TRBJ1-1; D: TRBD1; V: TRBV3-1; DNA: TGTGCCAGCAGCCCCGTACAGGGGAGGACTGAAGCTTTCTTT; CDR3: CASSPVQGRTEAFF
size: NA; J: TRBJ1-5; D: TRBD1; V: TRBV30; DNA: TGTGCCTGGAGTGTATCCGGGACAGGGCCCCAACAGCCCCAGCATTTT; CDR3: CAWSVSGTGPQQPQHF
size: NA; J: TRBJ2-1; D: NA; V: TRBV30; DNA: TGTGCCTGGAGTACCTCCGGGACACCCTACAATGAGCAGTTCTTC; CDR3: CAWSTSGTPYNEQFF
size: once; J: TRBJ1-2; D: NA; V: TRBV3-1; DNA: TGTGCCAGCAGCCACGGTCGCGACGGCGCTCGGGGCTACACCTTC; CDR3: CASSHGRDGARGYTF
size: NA; J: TRBJ1-1; D: NA; V: TRBV14; DNA: TGTGCCAGCAGCCAAGTCGGGAGGAACACTGAAGCTTTCTTT; CDR3: CASSQVGRNTEAFF
size: NA; J: TRBJ2-6; D: NA; V: TRBV3-1; DNA: TGTGCCAGCAGCCAAGATCCAAGCTCTGGGGCCAACGTCCTGACTTTC; CDR3: CASSQDPSSGANVLTF
size: few; J: TRBJ1-1; D: NA; V: TRBV18; DNA: TGTGCCAGCTCACCACAGGGAATGAACACTGAAGCTTTCTTT; CDR3: CASSPQGMNTEAFF
size: NA; J: TRBJ2-6; D: TRBD1; V: TRBV5-1; DNA: TGCGCCAGCAGTCTCACAGGGGACTCTGGGGCCAACGTCCTGACTTTC; CDR3: CASSLTGDSGANVLTF
size: NA; J: TRBJ1-2; D: NA; V: TRBV7-3; DNA: TGTGCCAGCGCTCCCGGGGGGTCTAACTATGGCTACACCTTC; CDR3: CASAPGGSNYGYTF
size: NA; J: TRBJ2-7; D: NA; V: TRBV6-5; DNA: TGTGCCAGCAGTTACGGGGGGCTGGGGCTTGGTTACGAGCAGTACTTC; CDR3: CASSYGGLGLGYEQYF
size: NA; J: TRBJ2-7; D: TRBD1; V: TRBV19; DNA: TGTGCCAGCCGCGGGACAGGGGTATACGAGCAGTACTTC; CDR3: CASRGTGVYEQYF
size: NA; J: TRBJ1-2; D: NA; V: TRBV30; DNA: TGTGCCTGGAAATGGGGAGCTAACTATGGCTACACCTTC; CDR3: CAWKWGANYGYTF
size: NA; J: TRBJ1-4; D: NA; V: TRBV15; DNA: TGTGCCACCAGCAGAGATCTGGACCGGCCGGGGGAAAAACTGTTTTTT; CDR3: CATSRDLDRPGEKLFF
size: NA; J: TRBJ2-1; D: NA; V: TRBV11-2; DNA: TGTGCCAGCAGCTTAGGAGTTGGAGGGGTGAACTACAATGAGCAGTTCTTC; CDR3: CASSLGVGGVNYNEQFF
size: NA; J: TRBJ2-5; D: TRBD2; V: TRBV18; DNA: TGTGCCAGCTCACCGGGACTAGCGGTCCAAGAGACCCAGTACTTC; CDR3: CASSPGLAVQETQYF
size: NA; J: TRBJ2-1; D: TRBD2; V: TRBV27; DNA: TGTGCCAGCCGAGCGGGGGGCGGGAATGAGCAGTTCTTC; CDR3: CASRAGGGNEQFF
size: NA; J: TRBJ1-2; D: NA; V: TRBV7-8; DNA: TGTGCCAGCAGCTCATCCGGGACTGTCGCTTCTAACTATGGCTACACCTTC; CDR3: CASSSSGTVASNYGYTF
size: NA; J: TRBJ2-1; D: NA; V: TRBV6-5; DNA: TGTGCCAGCAGTAGACTAGACAGCTCCTACAATGAGCAGTTCTTC; CDR3: CASSRLDSSYNEQFF
size: NA; J: TRBJ1-5; D: NA; V: TRBV5-1; DNA: TGCGCCAGCAGCGGGGGACAACCGGATCAGCCCCAGCATTTT; CDR3: CASSGGQPDQPQHF
size: NA; J: TRBJ1-1; D: NA; V: TRBV12-3/TRBV12-4; DNA: TGTGCCAGCAGTTTTCTAGGAGTAGATGAAGCTTTCTTT; CDR3: CASSFLGVDEAFF
size: NA; J: TRBJ2-7; D: TRBD2; V: TRBV9; DNA: TGTGCCAGCAGCGTTAGCGGGAGTATCAACGAGCAGTACTTC; CDR3: CASSVSGSINEQYF
size: NA; J: TRBJ2-5; D: TRBD1; V: TRBV29-1; DNA: TGCAGCGTCGACAGGGGGAATGAAGAGACCCAGTACTTC; CDR3: CSVDRGNEETQYF
size: NA; J: TRBJ2-3; D: TRBD2; V: TRBV20-1; DNA: TGCAGTGCTAGAGACATAGCGGGGAGCACAGATACGCAGTATTTT; CDR3: CSARDIAGSTDTQYF
size: NA; J: TRBJ2-3; D: NA; V: TRBV7-9; DNA: TGTGCCAGCAGCTTAGGGTGGGATACGCAGTATTTT; CDR3: CASSLGWDTQYF
size: NA; J: TRBJ1-5; D: TRBD1; V: TRBV30; DNA: TGTGCCTGGAGTGGACAGGGGGCTCTAGTTCAGCCCCAGCATTTT; CDR3: CAWSGQGALVQPQHF
size: NA; J: TRBJ2-2; D: NA; V: TRBV7-2; DNA: TGTGCCAGCAGCTTATTGGCCGGGGAGCTGTTTTTT; CDR3: CASSLLAGELFF
size: NA; J: TRBJ1-1; D: NA; V: TRBV12-3/TRBV12-4; DNA: TGTGCCAGCAGGCTCCAGGGGTGGACTGAAGCTTTCTTT; CDR3: CASRLQGWTEAFF
size: few; J: TRBJ1-5; D: NA; V: TRBV30; DNA: TGTGCCTGGAGGAAAGGGTTCGGGGCAGGCAATCAGCCCCAGCATTTT; CDR3: CAWRKGFGAGNQPQHF
size: NA; J: TRBJ2-2; D: NA; V: TRBV5-6; DNA: TGTGCCAGCAGCAAGGGGCCCACCGGGGAGCTGTTTTTT; CDR3: CASSKGPTGELFF
size: NA; J: TRBJ1-1; D: TRBD1; V: TRBV30; DNA: TGTGCCTGGAGCCGAATTGGACAGGGGGCGACTGAAGCTTTCTTT; CDR3: CAWSRIGQGATEAFF
size: NA; J: TRBJ1-3; D: TRBD1; V: TRBV20-1; DNA: TGCAGTGTGGGACAGAACTCTGGAAACACCATATATTTT; CDR3: CSVGQNSGNTIYF
size: NA; J: TRBJ1-2; D: TRBD1; V: TRBV29-1; DNA: TGCAGCGCCAGACAGGGTAGTAATGGCTACACCTTC; CDR3: CSARQGSNGYTF
size: NA; J: TRBJ1-4; D: NA; V: TRBV5-6; DNA: TGTGCCAGCAGCCCTCCCAACCTTGAAGCTAATGAAAAACTGTTTTTT; CDR3: CASSPPNLEANEKLFF
size: NA; J: TRBJ2-1; D: NA; V: TRBV27; DNA: TGTGCCAGCAGTTTAAGACTTAGTACAAATGAGCAGTTCTTC; CDR3: CASSLRLSTNEQFF
size: NA; J: TRBJ1-2; D: NA; V: TRBV14; DNA: TGTGCCAGCAGCCAAGGCCCTGGTGGCTATGGCTACACCTTC; CDR3: CASSQGPGGYGYTF
size: NA; J: TRBJ2-2; D: NA; V: TRBV7-3; DNA: TGTGCCAGCAGCTCTCAGGGCACCGGGGAGCTGTTTTTT; CDR3: CASSSQGTGELFF
size: NA; J: TRBJ1-3; D: NA; V: TRBV10-3; DNA: TGTGCCATCGGGAAGGGAACTTCTGGAAACACCATATATTTT; CDR3: CAIGKGTSGNTIYF
size: NA; J: TRBJ2-4; D: TRBD1; V: TRBV2; DNA: TGTGCCAGCAGCGCCGGGACAGGTCTGAGGGGAAACATTCAGTACTTC; CDR3: CASSAGTGLRGNIQYF
size: NA; J: TRBJ2-7; D: NA; V: TRBV10-3; DNA: TGTGCCATCAGTGAGTCGGTCAGGGGAGCCTACGAGCAGTACTTC; CDR3: CAISESVRGAYEQYF
size: NA; J: TRBJ2-7; D: NA; V: TRBV19; DNA: TGTGCCAGTAGTCCGCGGGGGCGCTTCGAGCAGTACTTC; CDR3: CASSPRGRFEQYF